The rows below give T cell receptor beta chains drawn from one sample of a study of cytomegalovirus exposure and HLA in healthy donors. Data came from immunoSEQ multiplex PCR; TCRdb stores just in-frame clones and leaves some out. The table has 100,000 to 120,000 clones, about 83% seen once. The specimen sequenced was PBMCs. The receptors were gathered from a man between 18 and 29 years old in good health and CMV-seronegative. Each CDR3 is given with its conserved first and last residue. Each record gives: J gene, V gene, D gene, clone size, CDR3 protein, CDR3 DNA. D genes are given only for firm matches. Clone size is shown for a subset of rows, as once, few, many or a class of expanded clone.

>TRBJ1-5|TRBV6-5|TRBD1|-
CASSLQGMNQPQHF
TGTGCCAGCAGTTTACAGGGGATGAATCAGCCCCAGCATTTT
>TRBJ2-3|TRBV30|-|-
CAWSRPGDTQYF
TGTGCCTGGAGTCGGCCAGGGGATACGCAGTATTTT
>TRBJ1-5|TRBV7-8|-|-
CASSLEVASNQPQHF
TGTGCCAGCAGCTTGGAGGTCGCGAGCAATCAGCCCCAGCATTTT
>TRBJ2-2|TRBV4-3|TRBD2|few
CASSQGLAGSGELFF
TGCGCCAGCAGCCAAGGACTAGCGGGATCCGGGGAGCTGTTTTTT
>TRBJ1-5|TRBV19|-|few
CASSLNRYSNQPQHF
TGTGCCAGTAGTCTCAACAGGTATAGCAATCAGCCCCAGCATTTT
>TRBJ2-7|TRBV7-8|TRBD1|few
CASSQGQGGFEQYF
TGTGCCAGCAGCCAAGGACAGGGAGGCTTCGAGCAGTACTTC
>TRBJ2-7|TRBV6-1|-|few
CASSEAVRRATEQYF
TGTGCCAGCAGTGAAGCGGTTAGGCGGGCCACGGAGCAGTACTTC
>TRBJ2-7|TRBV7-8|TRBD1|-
CASSRTGPTLDEQYF
TGTGCCAGCAGCAGGACAGGGCCTACGTTGGACGAGCAGTACTTC
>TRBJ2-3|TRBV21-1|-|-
CASSKKTGTDTQYF
TGTGCCAGCAGCAAAAAGACAGGCACAGATACGCAGTATTTT
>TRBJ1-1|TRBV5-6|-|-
CASSLLQGLDTEAFF
TGTGCCAGCAGCTTGCTCCAGGGTCTAGACACTGAAGCTTTCTTT
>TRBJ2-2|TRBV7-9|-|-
CARNRDSGPNRNGELFF
TGTGCCAGAAACCGGGACTCGGGCCCGAACAGGAACGGGGAGCTGTTTTTT
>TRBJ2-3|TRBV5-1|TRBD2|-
CATGSGTRGGDTQYF
TGCGCCACGGGGAGCGGGACCCGTGGGGGGGATACGCAGTATTTT
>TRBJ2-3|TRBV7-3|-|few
CASSLIGVGSTDTQYF
TGTGCCAGCAGCTTAATAGGGGTGGGGTCCACAGATACGCAGTATTTT
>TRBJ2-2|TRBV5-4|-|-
CASSLTANTGELFF
TGTGCCAGCAGCTTAACAGCGAACACCGGGGAGCTGTTTTTT
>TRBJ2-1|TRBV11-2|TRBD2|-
CASSLAMGRDNEQFF
TGTGCCAGCAGCTTAGCGATGGGGAGGGACAATGAGCAGTTCTTC
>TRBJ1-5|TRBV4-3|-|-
CASSQEAQGHQPQHF
TGCGCCAGCAGCCAAGAGGCACAGGGACATCAGCCCCAGCATTTT
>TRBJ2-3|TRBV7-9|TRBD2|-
CASSLAETSGSSDTQYF
TGTGCCAGCAGCTTAGCGGAAACTAGCGGGAGCTCAGATACGCAGTATTTT
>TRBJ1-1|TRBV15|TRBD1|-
CATSRGGQGTEAFF
TGTGCCACCAGCAGAGGAGGACAGGGGACTGAAGCTTTCTTT
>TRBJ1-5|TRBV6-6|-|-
CASRKPNVPGLEPQHF
TGTGCCAGCAGGAAACCTAACGTACCAGGGCTTGAGCCCCAGCATTTT
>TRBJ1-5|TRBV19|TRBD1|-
CASSPTGYSNQPQHF
TGTGCCAGTAGCCCGACAGGGTATAGCAATCAGCCCCAGCATTTT
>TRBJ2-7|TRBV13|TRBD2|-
CASSTGGLAGTSSYEQYF
TGTGCCAGCAGCACCGGGGGACTAGCGGGGACTAGCTCCTACGAGCAGTACTTC
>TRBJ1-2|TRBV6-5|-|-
CASSYPATERYGYTF
TGTGCCAGCAGTTATCCCGCGACAGAGCGATATGGCTACACCTTC
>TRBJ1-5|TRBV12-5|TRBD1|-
CASGPRTGWDSNQPQHF
TGTGCTAGTGGTCCCCGGACAGGTTGGGATAGCAATCAGCCCCAGCATTTT
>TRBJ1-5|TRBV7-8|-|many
CASSLSTYNQPQHF
TGTGCCAGCAGCTTGTCGACTTACAATCAGCCCCAGCATTTT
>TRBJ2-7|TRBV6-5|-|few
CASSRIGVREQYF
TGTGCCAGCAGTCGGATCGGGGTGCGCGAGCAGTACTTC
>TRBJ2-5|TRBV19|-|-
CASQFSGEETQYF
TGTGCCAGTCAGTTCAGCGGCGAAGAGACCCAGTACTTC
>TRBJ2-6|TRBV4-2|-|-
CASSQERGTGANVLTF
TGTGCCAGCAGCCAAGAGAGGGGGACTGGGGCCAACGTCCTGACTTTC
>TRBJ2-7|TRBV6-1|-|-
CASRPSSYEQYF
TGTGCCAGCAGGCCCAGCTCCTACGAGCAGTACTTC